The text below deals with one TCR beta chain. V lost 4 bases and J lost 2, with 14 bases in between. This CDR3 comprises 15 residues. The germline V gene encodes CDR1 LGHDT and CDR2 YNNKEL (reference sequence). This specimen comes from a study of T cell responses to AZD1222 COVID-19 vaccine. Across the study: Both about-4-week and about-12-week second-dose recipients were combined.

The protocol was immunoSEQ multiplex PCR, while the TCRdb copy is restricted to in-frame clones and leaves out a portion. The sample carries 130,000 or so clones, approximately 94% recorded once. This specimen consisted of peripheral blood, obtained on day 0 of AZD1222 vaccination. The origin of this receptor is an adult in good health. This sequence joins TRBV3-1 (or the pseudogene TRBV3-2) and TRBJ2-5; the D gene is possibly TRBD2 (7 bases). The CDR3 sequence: CASSLQGRDQETQYF. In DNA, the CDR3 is TGTGCCAGCAGCCTGCAGGGGAGGGATCAAGAGACCCAGTACTTC.